This TCR beta chain derives from a study of shared clonotypes between healthy human individuals. V was cut by 5 bases and J by 3 bases, with 14 bases left in between. This CDR3 spans 14 amino acids. The germline V gene encodes CDR1 MNHEY and CDR2 SVGAGI. In regard to this clone: Its specificity is not known. This specimen includes other DNA sequences encoding the same CDR3.

Study results and caveats: The study sampled only blood, and tissue repertoires likely differ.

CD8 cells regarded as naive lacked CD45RO, were positively chosen for CCR7, and omitted terminally differentiated effector memory CD45RA+ cells. The healthy adult donors were HIV-negative and reported no recent acute infections or vaccinations. This table comes from immunoSEQ multiplex PCR, and its TCRdb copy is limited to in-frame clones, with some not included. Of 2 million to 2.5 million clones in the sample, 93% were seen once. Sequencing was done on a sample of naive CD8+ T cells from PBMCs. The origin of this receptor is a man between 18 and 35 years old in good health. Some clones in this sample may be carry-over from other donors' samples. This chain uses TRBV6-5 with TRBJ2-7, with a weak D call TRBD1 (6 bases). CDR3 in amino acids: CASSPRRGHYEQYF. The CDR3 DNA reads TGTGCCAGCAGTCCACGCAGGGGCCACTACGAGCAGTACTTC.